The T cell receptor beta chain under discussion was sequenced for a study of spatial heterogeneity in lung cancer. Study-wide context: Beta-chain sequences were consistently detected more often than alpha-chain sequences. A unique TCR and UMI combination showed up more than ten times in raw reads, on average.

TCRdb redid the calling of the 5' RACE reads with MiXCR, one entry per CDR3 protein. The repertoire consists of roughly 40,000 distinct CDR3 sequences, with about 6.5% occurring once and the leading ten covering 43%. This clonotype came up many times. The time point denotes: sample taken at primary tumor resection. Donation came from 70 or so patients with untreated early-stage non-small cell lung cancer. This CDR3 comprises 16 residues. The germline V gene encodes CDR1 SGHAT and CDR2 FQNNGV. J lost 5 bases, V lost 0 bases, and 4 bases had no gene match. This sequence joins TRBV11-2 and TRBJ2-2, with 9 positions matching TRBD1. The sequencing here drew on PBMCs, taken at surgery. This receptor was taken from a female donor with early-stage non-small cell lung cancer. CDR3 sequence reads: CASSLEGTGITGELFF. The DNA for the CDR3 is TGTGCCAGCAGCTTAGAAGGGACAGGGATAACCGGGGAGCTGTTTTTT. The full variable domain, with the rest looked up from reference TRBV11-2 and TRBJ2-2, is EAGVAQSPRYKIIEKRQSVAFWCNPISGHATLYWYQQILGQGPKLLIQFQNNGVVDDSQLPKDRFSAERLKGVDSTLKIQPAKLEDSAVYLCASSLEGTGITGELFFGEGSRLTVL.